One sample yielded the 13 T cell receptor beta chains listed below, sequenced in a study of shared clonotypes between healthy human individuals. Naive CD8 populations comprised CD45RO-negative cells positively selected for CCR7, excluding terminally differentiated effector memory CD45RA+ cells. Here immunoSEQ multiplex PCR was the method, and the copy in TCRdb shows in-frame clones only, minus some. The sample records 750,000 to 1,000,000 clones, more than 85% being singletons. The sequenced sample consisted of naive CD8+ T cells sorted from blood. The receptor set was obtained from a man aged 25-45 years in good health.

This rearrangement joins TRBV6-1 to TRBJ1-1; weak D call: TRBD1 (6 bases). V was trimmed by 2 bases and J by 7 bases, leaving 11 bases between them. The CDR3 is made up of 13 amino acids. The germline V gene encodes CDR1 MNHNS and CDR2 SASEGT. The CDR3 sequence: CASSELVDSEAFF. CDR3 nucleotide sequence: TGTGCCAGCAGTGAACTCGTGGACAGTGAAGCTTTCTTT.

This clone was detected only once. The chain carries TRBV2 and TRBJ2-1, with D perhaps TRBD1 (6 bases). The CDR3 has 12 residues. Trimming shortened V by 6 bases and J by 6 bases, and 9 bases separated the two germline ends. Germline CDR1 and CDR2: SNHLY and FYNNEI. The CDR3, as DNA: TGTGCCAGCAGAGTCAGGGGCAATGAGCAGTTCTTC. Translation gives CASRVRGNEQFF.

The gene calls are TRBV7-9 and TRBJ2-1; TRBD2 aligns across 9 bases. Germline lookup yields CDR1 SEHNR and CDR2 FQNEAQ (reference sequence). The CDR3 is 14 residues long. J gave up 9 bases and V 5 bases, and 8 bases lay outside the gene matches. CDR3: CASSHPGLAFEQFF. The CDR3 DNA sequence: TGTGCCAGCAGCCACCCGGGACTAGCCTTTGAGCAGTTCTTC.

The chain has TRBV9 and TRBJ2-2, with D perhaps matching TRBD1 or TRBD2 (6 bases each). The CDR3 loop spans 16 amino acids. Germline V gives CDR1 SGDLS, CDR2 YYNGEE. Trimming removed 3 bases at V and 0 bases at J, with 12 bases between. CDR3 residues: CASSAQGTPNTGELFF. The DNA for the CDR3 is TGTGCCAGCAGCGCCCAGGGGACTCCGAACACCGGGGAGCTGTTTTTT.

The J gene is TRBJ2-1, the V gene TRBV13; TRBD2 matches 7 bases. CDR3 length: 17 residues. The V gene end was trimmed by 3 bases and the J gene end by 2 bases; junction bases not matched to a gene: 10. Germline lookup yields CDR1 PRHDT and CDR2 FYEKMQ (reference sequence). The CDR3 DNA is TGTGCCAGCAGCTTTACTCTAGCGGAACCCACCTACAATGAGCAGTTCTTC. Translation: CASSFTLAEPTYNEQFF.

This sequence joins TRBV19 and TRBJ2-7; TRBD2 matches 9 bases. V lost 11 bases, J lost 3 bases, and 11 bases stayed unmatched. This CDR3 region has 14 residues. In germline, CDR1 is LNHDA, CDR2 SQIVND (reference sequence). The CDR3 DNA sequence: TGTGCCTGCAGCGAGACTAGCGGATTCTACGAGCAGTACTTC. This codes for CACSETSGFYEQYF. Complete variable domain (other parts from reference TRBV19 and TRBJ2-7): DGGITQSPKYLFRKEGQNVTLSCEQNLNHDAMYWYRQDPGQGLRLIYYSQIVNDFQKGDIAEGYSVSREKKESFPLTVTSAQKNPTAFYLCACSETSGFYEQYFGPGTRLTVT.

This chain uses TRBV4-1 with TRBJ2-7, with D tentatively TRBD1 (7 bases). The CDR3 is 15 residues long. Germline V CDR1 and CDR2: MGHRA, YSYEKL. Deletions cut 4 bases from V and 1 base from J, with 14 bases between. DNA for the CDR3: TGCGCCAGCAGCCCGCGGGACAGCGGTTCCTACGAGCAGTACTTC. Translating it yields CASSPRDSGSYEQYF.

The chain employs TRBV5-6 and TRBJ2-2; 9 bases align to TRBD1. Looked up from germline, CDR1 is SGHDT and CDR2 is YYEEEE. This CDR3 has 17 amino acids. After removal of 2 bases from V and 2 bases from J, the junction contained 7 bases not matched to a gene. In DNA form, the CDR3 reads TGTGCCAGCAGCTTACAGGGGGCATTTGTAAACACCGGGGAGCTGTTTTTT. Its protein is CASSLQGAFVNTGELFF.

This clone was found once. The V call is TRBV7-9, the J call TRBJ2-1; TRBD2 is a possible D gene (6 bases). Trimming left V 5 bases short and J 6 bases short, with 20 bases between. The CDR3 contains 16 residues. CDR1 and CDR2 from the germline V gene are SEHNR and FQNEAQ (reference sequence). The CDR3 DNA reads TGTGCCAGCAGCCAAGGGACCCGGCGGAGGGGCAATGAGCAGTTCTTC. Translating it yields CASSQGTRRRGNEQFF.

The chain joins TRBV18 to TRBJ2-7, with 9 bases lining up with TRBD1. Per germline, CDR1 KGHSH and CDR2 LQKENI. The CDR3 loop spans 15 amino acids. After removal of 6 bases from V and 0 bases from J, the junction contained 6 bases not matched to a gene. In DNA, the CDR3 is TGTGCCAGCTCGGGGGGACAGGGTAGCTCCTACGAGCAGTACTTC. The encoded protein is CASSGGQGSSYEQYF.

The chain links TRBV27 to TRBJ1-4, with 9 nucleotides matching TRBD1. Trimming cost V 7 bases and J 7 bases; bases outside gene matches: 1. This CDR3 region has 12 residues. Germline values: CDR1 MNHEY, CDR2 SMNVEV (reference sequence). The CDR3 DNA reads TGTGCCAGCACGACAGGGGGTGAAAAACTGTTTTTT. This translates into CASTTGGEKLFF.

The V gene is TRBV9, the J gene TRBJ2-1, with 9 bases that match TRBD1. Germline trimming cut 3 bases from V and 8 bases from J; bases unmatched to any gene: 9. CDR1 is SGDLS and CDR2 is YYNGEE in the germline V gene. There are 15 residues in the CDR3. CDR3 coding DNA: TGTGCCAGCAGCGCCCCGGGACAGGGAATGGATGAGCAGTTCTTC. It yields the protein CASSAPGQGMDEQFF.

V gene TRBV9 combines with J gene TRBJ1-5, with D maybe TRBD1 (6 bases). CDR1 and CDR2 (germline): SGDLS, YYNGEE. V lost 4 bases and J lost 3, with 11 bases in between. The CDR3 runs to 14 residues. CDR3 in DNA: TGTGCCAGCAGCCGAGGGGGGGACAATCAGCCCCAGCATTTT. Its protein product is CASSRGGDNQPQHF.